A single T cell receptor beta chain is shown here with its context. This sample is part of a study of OX40 agonist ivuxolimab in advanced cancers. Study-wide background: Participants, 75% to 85% male, averaged roughly 55 years of age, ranging from about 20 to 79. People who had prior anti-PD-1, anti-PD-L1 or anti-CTLA-4 therapy could take part, and less than 50% had some.

The CDR3 extends over 15 amino acids. From germline, CDR1 is MNHEY and CDR2 SVGAGI. V lost 6 bases and J lost 7, with 20 bases in between. The protocol was immunoSEQ multiplex PCR, while the TCRdb copy is restricted to in-frame clones and leaves out a portion. This table holds just under 65,000 clones, 80% to 90% found once. The V gene is TRBV6-5, the J gene TRBJ2-3; no clear D gene. The specimen was CD4+ or CD8+ T cells sorted from blood, collected in a trial of the OX40 agonist ivuxolimab. The receptor was derived from an adult with an advanced solid tumor such as melanoma, head and neck, liver or kidney cancer. CDR3 sequence reads: CASSHGQDPSYTQYF. The CDR3 DNA reads as TGTGCCAGCAGCCACGGGCAGGATCCTTCCTATACGCAGTATTTT.